The present entry profiles one T cell receptor (beta chain) with its context. Its antigen remains unknown. This specimen comes from a study of T cell responses to AZD1222 COVID-19 vaccine. Study-wide background: Analysis merged second doses at about 4 or about 12 weeks. Study-level results: Sampling that yielded the repertoires occurred only after the peak T cell response. Donors were largely white British and mainly female; clonal diversity was possibly underestimated. Reportedly, close to half of spike-specific TCRs are directed against unmutated variant regions.

Sequenced by immunoSEQ multiplex PCR; TCRdb stores in-frame clones only, minus some. The table includes more than 95,000 clones, about 90% detected once. Germline lookup yields CDR1 LGHDT and CDR2 YNNKEL (reference sequence). V gave up 1 base and J gave up 7 bases, with 13 bases separating them. The CDR3 length is 14 residues. The sequences come from peripheral blood, collected on day 0 of AZD1222 vaccination. This clonotype was obtained from an adult in good health. The chain combines TRBV3-1 (or the pseudogene TRBV3-2) with TRBJ1-2; D uncertain. CDR3 bases: TGTGCCAGCAGCCAAGTTGGTAGGGTGACTGGCTACACCTTC. It encodes CASSQVGRVTGYTF.